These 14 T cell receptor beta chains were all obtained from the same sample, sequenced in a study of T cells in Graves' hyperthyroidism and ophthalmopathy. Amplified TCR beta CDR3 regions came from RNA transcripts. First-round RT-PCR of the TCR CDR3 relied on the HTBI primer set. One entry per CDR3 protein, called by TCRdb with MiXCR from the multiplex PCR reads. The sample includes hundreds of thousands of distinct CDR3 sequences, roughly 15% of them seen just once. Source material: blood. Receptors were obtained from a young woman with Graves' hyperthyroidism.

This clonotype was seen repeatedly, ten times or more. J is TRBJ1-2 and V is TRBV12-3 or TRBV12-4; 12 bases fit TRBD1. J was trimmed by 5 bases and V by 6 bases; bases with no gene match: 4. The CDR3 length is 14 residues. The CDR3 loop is CASRWGQGAYGYTF. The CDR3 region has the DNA TGTGCCAGCAGGTGGGGACAGGGGGCTTATGGCTACACCTTC.

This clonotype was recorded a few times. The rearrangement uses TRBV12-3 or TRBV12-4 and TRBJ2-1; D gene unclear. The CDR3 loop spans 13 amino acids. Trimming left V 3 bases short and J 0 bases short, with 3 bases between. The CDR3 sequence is CASSFYSYNEQFF. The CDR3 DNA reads TGTGCCAGCAGTTTTTACTCCTACAATGAGCAGTTCTTC.

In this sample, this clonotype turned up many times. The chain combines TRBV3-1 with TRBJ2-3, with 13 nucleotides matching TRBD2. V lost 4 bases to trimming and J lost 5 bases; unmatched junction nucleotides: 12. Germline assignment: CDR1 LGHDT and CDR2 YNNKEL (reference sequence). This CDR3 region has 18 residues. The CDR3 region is CASSPPRGLAGAGDTQYF. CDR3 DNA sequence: TGTGCCAGCAGCCCCCCACGTGGACTAGCGGGAGCTGGAGATACGCAGTATTTT.

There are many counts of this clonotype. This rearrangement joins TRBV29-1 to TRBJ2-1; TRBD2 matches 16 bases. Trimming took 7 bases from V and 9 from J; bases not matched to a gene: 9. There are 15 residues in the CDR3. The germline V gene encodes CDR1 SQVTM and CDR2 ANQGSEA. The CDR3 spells CSGGTSGRALLEQFF. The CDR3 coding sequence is TGCAGCGGGGGGACTAGCGGGAGGGCCCTTCTTGAGCAGTTCTTC.

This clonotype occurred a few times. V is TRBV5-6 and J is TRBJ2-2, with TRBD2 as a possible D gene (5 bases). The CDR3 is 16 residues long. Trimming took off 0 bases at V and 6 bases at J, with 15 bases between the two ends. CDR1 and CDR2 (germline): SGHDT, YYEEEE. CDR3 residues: CASSLDSSWRAGELFF. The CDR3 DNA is TGTGCCAGCAGCTTGGATTCTAGTTGGCGGGCCGGGGAGCTGTTTTTT. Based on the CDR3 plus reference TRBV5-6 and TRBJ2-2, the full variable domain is DAGVTQSPTHLIKTRGQQVTLRCSPKSGHDTVSWYQQALGQGPQFIFQYYEEEERQRGNFPDRFSGHQFPNYSSELNVNALLLGDSALYLCASSLDSSWRAGELFFGEGSRLTVL.

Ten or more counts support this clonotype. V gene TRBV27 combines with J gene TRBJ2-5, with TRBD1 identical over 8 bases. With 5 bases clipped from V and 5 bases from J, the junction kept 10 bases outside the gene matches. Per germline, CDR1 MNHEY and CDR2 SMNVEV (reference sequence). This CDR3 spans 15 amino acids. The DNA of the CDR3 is TGTGCCAGCAGTCCCGAACCCAGGGGGCGTGAGACCCAGTACTTC. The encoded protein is CASSPEPRGRETQYF.

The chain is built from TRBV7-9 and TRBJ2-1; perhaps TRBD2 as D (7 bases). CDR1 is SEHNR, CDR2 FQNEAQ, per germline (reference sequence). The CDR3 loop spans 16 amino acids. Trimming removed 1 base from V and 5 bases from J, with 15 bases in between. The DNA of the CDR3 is TGTGCCAGCAGCTTAGGAGGGGGGGCGCTCCACAATGAGCAGTTCTTC. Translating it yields CASSLGGGALHNEQFF.

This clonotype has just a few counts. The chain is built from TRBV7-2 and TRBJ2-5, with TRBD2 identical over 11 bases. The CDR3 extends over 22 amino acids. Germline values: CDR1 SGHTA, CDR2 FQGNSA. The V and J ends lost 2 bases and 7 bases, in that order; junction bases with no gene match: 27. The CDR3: CASSLWFGTRETSGNATGTQYF. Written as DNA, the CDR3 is TGTGCCAGCAGCTTATGGTTTGGGACACGCGAGACTAGCGGGAACGCAACGGGGACCCAGTACTTC.

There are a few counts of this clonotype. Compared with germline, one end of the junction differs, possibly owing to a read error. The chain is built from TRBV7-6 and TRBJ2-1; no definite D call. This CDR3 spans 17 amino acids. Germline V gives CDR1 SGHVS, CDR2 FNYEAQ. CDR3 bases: TGTGCCAGCAGCTTAGATACCCCCCGGCTCTCCAACAATGAGCAGTTCTTC. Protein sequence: CASSLDTPRLSNNEQFF.

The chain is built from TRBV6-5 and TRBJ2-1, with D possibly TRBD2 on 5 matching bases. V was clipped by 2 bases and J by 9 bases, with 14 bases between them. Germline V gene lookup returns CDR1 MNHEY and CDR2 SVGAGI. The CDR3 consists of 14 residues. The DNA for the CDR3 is TGTGCCAGCAGTTACCCGGACTTATCGGGTGAGCAGTTCTTC. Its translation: CASSYPDLSGEQFF.

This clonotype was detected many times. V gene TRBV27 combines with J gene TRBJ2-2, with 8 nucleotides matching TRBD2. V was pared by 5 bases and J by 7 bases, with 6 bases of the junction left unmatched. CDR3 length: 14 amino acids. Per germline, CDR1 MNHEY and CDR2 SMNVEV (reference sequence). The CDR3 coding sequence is TGTGCCAGCAGTCTTGGACTAGCAGACGGGGAGCTGTTTTTT. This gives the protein CASSLGLADGELFF.

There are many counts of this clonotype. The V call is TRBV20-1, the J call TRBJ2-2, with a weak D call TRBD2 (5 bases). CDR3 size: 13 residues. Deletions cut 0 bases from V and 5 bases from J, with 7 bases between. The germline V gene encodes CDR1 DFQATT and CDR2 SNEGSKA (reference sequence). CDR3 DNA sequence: TGCAGTGCTAGAGATCTAGCAACCGGGGAGCTGTTTTTT. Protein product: CSARDLATGELFF.

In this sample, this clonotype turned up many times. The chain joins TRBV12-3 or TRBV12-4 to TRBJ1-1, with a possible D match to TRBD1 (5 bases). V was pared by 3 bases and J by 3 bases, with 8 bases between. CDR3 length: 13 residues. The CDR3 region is CASSFARDTEAFF. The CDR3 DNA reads TGTGCCAGCAGTTTCGCCAGGGACACTGAAGCTTTCTTT.

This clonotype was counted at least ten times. This CDR3 reads CASRDRVADRETQYF. DNA of the CDR3: TGTGCCAGCAGAGACAGGGTTGCCGATCGGGAGACCCAGTACTTC. V is TRBV6-1 and J is TRBJ2-5; 7 bases fit TRBD1. This CDR3 has 15 amino acids. After removal of 6 bases from V and 5 bases from J, the junction contained 12 bases not matched to a gene. Germline CDR1 is MNHNS and CDR2 is SASEGT.